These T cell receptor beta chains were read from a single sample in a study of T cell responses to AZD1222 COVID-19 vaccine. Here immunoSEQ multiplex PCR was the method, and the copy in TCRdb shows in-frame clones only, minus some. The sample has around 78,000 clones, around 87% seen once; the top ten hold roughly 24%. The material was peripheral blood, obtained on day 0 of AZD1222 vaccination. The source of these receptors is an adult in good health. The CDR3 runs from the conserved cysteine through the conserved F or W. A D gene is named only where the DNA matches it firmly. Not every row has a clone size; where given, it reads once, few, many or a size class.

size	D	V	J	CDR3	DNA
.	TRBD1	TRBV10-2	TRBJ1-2	CASRSDRGLGSSYGYTF	TGCGCCAGCAGGTCCGACAGGGGATTGGGTTCGAGCTATGGCTACACCTTC
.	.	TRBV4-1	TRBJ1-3	CASSQGRGATIYF	TGCGCCAGCAGCCAAGGGAGAGGGGCTACCATATATTTT
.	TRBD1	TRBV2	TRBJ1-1	CASSEAGGTDIPSEAFF	TGTGCCAGCAGTGAAGCGGGGGGGACAGACATCCCCTCTGAAGCTTTCTTT
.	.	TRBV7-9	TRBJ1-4	CAITEPGEKLFF	TGTGCCATCACAGAACCCGGGGAAAAACTGTTTTTT
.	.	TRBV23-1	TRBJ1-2	CASSLLDRSKATCYTF	TGCGCCAGCAGTCTTCTGGACCGTAGTAAGGCTACGTGCTACACCTTC
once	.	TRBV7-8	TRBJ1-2	CASSLDRTFISNYGYTF	TGTGCCAGCAGCTTAGACAGGACGTTTATTTCTAACTATGGCTACACCTTC
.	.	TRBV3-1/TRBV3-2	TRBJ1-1	CASSQGGGGTEAFF	TGTGCCAGCAGCCAAGGAGGAGGAGGTACTGAAGCTTTCTTT
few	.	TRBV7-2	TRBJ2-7	CASSFGSGDYEQYF	TGTGCCAGCAGTTTCGGTAGCGGTGACTACGAGCAGTACTTC
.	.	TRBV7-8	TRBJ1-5	CASSAQGDYQPQHF	TGTGCCAGCAGCGCACAGGGAGATTATCAGCCCCAGCATTTT
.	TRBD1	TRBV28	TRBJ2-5	CASSFETGLGETQYF	TGTGCCAGCAGTTTCGAGACAGGGCTGGGGGAGACCCAGTACTTC
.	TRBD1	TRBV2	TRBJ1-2	CATQQGESGYTF	TGTGCCACTCAACAGGGGGAGAGTGGCTACACCTTC
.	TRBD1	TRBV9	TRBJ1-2	CASSGETGGNGYTF	TGTGCCAGCAGTGGGGAGACAGGGGGTAATGGCTACACCTTC
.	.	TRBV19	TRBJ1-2	CASTYPSSHYSYGYTF	TGTGCCAGTACCTACCCTTCGTCCCATTACTCCTATGGCTACACCTTC
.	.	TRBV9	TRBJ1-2	CASSVDQGISGYTF	TGTGCCAGCAGCGTAGATCAGGGAATCAGTGGCTACACCTTC
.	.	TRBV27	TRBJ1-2	CASSFRGYYGYTF	TGTGCCAGCAGTTTTAGGGGCTATTATGGCTACACCTTC
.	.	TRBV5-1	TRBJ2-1	CASSLGGWAGDNEQFF	TGCGCCAGCAGCTTGGGGGGATGGGCCGGCGACAATGAGCAGTTCTTC
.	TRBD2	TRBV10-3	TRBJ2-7	CAISPSGSYEQYF	TGTGCCATCAGCCCTAGCGGGAGCTACGAGCAGTACTTC
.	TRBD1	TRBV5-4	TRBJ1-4	CASSLNRGDSTNEKLFF	TGTGCCAGCAGCTTGAACAGGGGGGACTCAACTAATGAAAAACTGTTTTTT
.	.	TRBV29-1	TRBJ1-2	CSVDVPTYYGYTF	TGCAGCGTGGACGTCCCGACCTACTATGGCTACACCTTC
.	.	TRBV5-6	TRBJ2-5	CASSLYGAGETQYF	TGTGCCAGCAGCTTGTATGGGGCCGGAGAGACCCAGTACTTC
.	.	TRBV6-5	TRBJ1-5	CASSLERYSNQPQHF	TGTGCCAGCAGCCTGGAGAGGTATAGCAATCAGCCCCAGCATTTT
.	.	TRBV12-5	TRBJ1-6	CASALEGNSPLHF	TGTGCTAGTGCTTTAGAGGGAAATTCACCCCTCCACTTT
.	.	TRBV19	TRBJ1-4	CASSISASGGNEKLFF	TGTGCCAGTAGTATATCGGCATCAGGAGGTAACGAAAAACTGTTTTTT
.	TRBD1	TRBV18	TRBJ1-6	CASSPLGQGRSPLHF	TGTGCCAGCTCACCATTGGGACAGGGGAGATCACCCCTCCACTTT
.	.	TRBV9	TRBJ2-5	CASSVVGNREETQYF	TGTGCCAGCAGCGTAGTAGGTAACAGAGAAGAGACCCAGTACTTC
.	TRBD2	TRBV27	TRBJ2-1	CASTSGSSEQFF	TGTGCCAGCACTAGCGGGAGTAGTGAGCAGTTCTTC
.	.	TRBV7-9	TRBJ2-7	CASSLVWYEQYF	TGTGCCAGCAGCTTAGTCTGGTACGAGCAGTACTTC